This T cell receptor beta chain was sequenced for a study of blood T cell repertoires in COVID-19. Looking at the study overall: Before being deemed recovered, Cohort 3 donors had two negative PCRs, clearance, or symptom resolution.

This table comes from immunoSEQ multiplex PCR, and its TCRdb copy is limited to in-frame clones, with some not included. The table shows under 400,000 clones, with around 87% occurring only once. CDR3 length equals 13 residues. The V and J ends lost 3 bases and 6 bases, in that order; junction bases with no gene match: 5. CDR1 is SGDLS, CDR2 YYNGEE, per germline. The sequenced material came from PBMCs or T cells enriched from blood (not recorded which). This sequence was found in a man between 40 and 49 years old in a cohort exposed to, infected with or recovered from COVID-19 (not recorded which). The chain combines TRBV9 with TRBJ2-7, with 8 nucleotides matching TRBD2. The CDR3 DNA reads TGTGCCAGCAGCGCGGGGGGGTTACGCGAGCAGTACTTC. It encodes CASSAGGLREQYF.